This T cell receptor (beta chain) was obtained from a study of blood T cell repertoires in COVID-19. Looking at the study overall: Recovered participants had two consecutive negative NP/OP PCR tests, healthcare professional clearance, or symptom resolution. Sources were T cells, B-cell-depleted T cells, or PBMCs; the material itself was cDNA or gDNA.

The data were produced by immunoSEQ multiplex PCR, yet TCRdb's version contains in-frame clones alone and is incomplete. The data contain about 190,000 clones, approximately 90% of them singletons. V shed 0 bases, J shed 12 bases, and the junction held 8 bases outside the gene matches. Germline assignment: CDR1 SGDLS and CDR2 YYNGEE. This CDR3 contains 15 residues. Sequenced: PBMCs or T cells enriched from blood (not recorded which). The J gene is TRBJ2-1, the V gene TRBV9, with TRBD2 matching over 11 bases. The clonotype comes from a woman aged 40 to 50 in a cohort exposed to, infected with or recovered from COVID-19 (not recorded which). The CDR3 is CASSVGSGGAGGQFF. CDR3 DNA: TGTGCCAGCAGCGTAGGTAGCGGGGGGGCCGGAGGGCAGTTCTTC.